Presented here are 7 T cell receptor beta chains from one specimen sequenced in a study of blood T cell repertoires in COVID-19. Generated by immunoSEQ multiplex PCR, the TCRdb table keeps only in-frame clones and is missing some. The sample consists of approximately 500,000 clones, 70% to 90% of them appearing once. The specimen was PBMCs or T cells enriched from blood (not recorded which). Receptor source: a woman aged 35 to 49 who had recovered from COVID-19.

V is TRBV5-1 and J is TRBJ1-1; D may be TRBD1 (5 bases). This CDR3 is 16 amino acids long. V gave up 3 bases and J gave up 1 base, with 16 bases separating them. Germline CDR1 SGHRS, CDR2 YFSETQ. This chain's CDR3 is CASSWAGGLTNTEAFF. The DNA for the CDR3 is TGCGCCAGCAGCTGGGCCGGGGGACTTACGAACACTGAAGCTTTCTTT.

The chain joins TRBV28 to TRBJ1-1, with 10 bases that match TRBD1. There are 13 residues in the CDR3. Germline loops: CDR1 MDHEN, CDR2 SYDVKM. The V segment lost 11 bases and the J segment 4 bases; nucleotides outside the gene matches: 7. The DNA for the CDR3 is TGTGCCCACGACAGGGGGCGCGGCACTGAAGCTTTCTTT. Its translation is CAHDRGRGTEAFF. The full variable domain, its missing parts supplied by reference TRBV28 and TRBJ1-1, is DVKVTQSSRYLVKRTGEKVFLECVQDMDHENMFWYRQDPGLGLRLIYFSYDVKMKEKGDIPEGYSVSREKKERFSLILESASTNQTSMYLCAHDRGRGTEAFFGQGTRLTVV.

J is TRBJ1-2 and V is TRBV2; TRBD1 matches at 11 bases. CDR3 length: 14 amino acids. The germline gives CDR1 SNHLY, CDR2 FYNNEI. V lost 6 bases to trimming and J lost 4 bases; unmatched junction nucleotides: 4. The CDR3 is CASRGQGVVYGYTF. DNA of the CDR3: TGTGCCAGCAGGGGACAGGGGGTGGTCTATGGCTACACCTTC.

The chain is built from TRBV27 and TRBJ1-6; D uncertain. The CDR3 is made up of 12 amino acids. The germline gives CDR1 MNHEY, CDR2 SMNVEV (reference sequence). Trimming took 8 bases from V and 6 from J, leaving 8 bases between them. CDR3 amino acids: CASGRTNSPLHF. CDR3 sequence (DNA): TGTGCCAGCGGTAGAACTAATTCACCCCTCCACTTT.

The DNA of the CDR3 is TGTGCCAGCAGCCCGGGTGCCCCGGACACTGAAGCTTTCTTT. Translating gives CASSPGAPDTEAFF. The V and J genes are TRBV5-5 and TRBJ1-1; D is unresolved. V was trimmed by 4 bases and J by 3 bases, leaving 13 bases between them. Germline CDR1 is SGHKS and CDR2 is YYEKEE (reference sequence). The CDR3 is made up of 14 amino acids.

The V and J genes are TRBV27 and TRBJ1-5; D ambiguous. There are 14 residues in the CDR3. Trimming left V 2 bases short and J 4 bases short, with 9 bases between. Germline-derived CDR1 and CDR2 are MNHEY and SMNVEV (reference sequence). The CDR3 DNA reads TGTGCCAGCAGTTTAACGGGGTTTAATCAGCCCCAGCATTTT. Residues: CASSLTGFNQPQHF.

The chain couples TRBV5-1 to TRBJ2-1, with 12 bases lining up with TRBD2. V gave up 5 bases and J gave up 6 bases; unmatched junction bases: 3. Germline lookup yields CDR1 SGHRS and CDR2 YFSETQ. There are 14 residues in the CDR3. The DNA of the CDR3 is TGCGCCAGCAGAAGACTAGCGGGAGTCAATGAGCAGTTCTTC. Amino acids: CASRRLAGVNEQFF. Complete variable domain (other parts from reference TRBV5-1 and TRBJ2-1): KAGVTQTPRYLIKTRGQQVTLSCSPISGHRSVSWYQQTPGQGLQFLFEYFSETQRNKGNFPGRFSGRQFSNSRSEMNVSTLELGDSALYLCASRRLAGVNEQFFGPGTRLTVL.